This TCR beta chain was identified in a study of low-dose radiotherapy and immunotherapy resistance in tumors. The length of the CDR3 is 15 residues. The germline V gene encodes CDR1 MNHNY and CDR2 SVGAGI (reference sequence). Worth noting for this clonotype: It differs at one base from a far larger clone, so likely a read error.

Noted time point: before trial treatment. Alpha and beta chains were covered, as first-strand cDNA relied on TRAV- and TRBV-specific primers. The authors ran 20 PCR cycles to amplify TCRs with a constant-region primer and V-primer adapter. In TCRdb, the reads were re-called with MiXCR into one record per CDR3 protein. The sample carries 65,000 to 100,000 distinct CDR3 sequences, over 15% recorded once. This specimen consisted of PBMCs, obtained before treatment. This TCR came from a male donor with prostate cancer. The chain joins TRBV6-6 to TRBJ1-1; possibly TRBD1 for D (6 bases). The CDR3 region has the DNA TGTGCCAGCAGTTACTCTGCTGGGGGGCGTACTGAAGTTTTCTTT. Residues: CASSYSAGGRTEVFF.